This T cell receptor (beta chain) was observed in a study of CD8 T cells in Susac syndrome. As regards this clonotype: The antigen is unknown.

This CDR3 region has 17 residues. With 5 bases clipped from V and 4 bases from J, the junction kept 14 bases outside the gene matches. Germline CDR1 is DFQATT and CDR2 is SNEGSKA (reference sequence). CD8+ and CD4+ T cells circulating in blood were sequenced for TCR beta. Study-level results: The authors acknowledged that the study's TCR sequencing and HLA analysis involved relatively few individuals.

The authors reverse transcribed roughly 0.5 to 1 ug RNA with random hexamers. Amplification of TCR beta CDR3 across 54 Vbeta and 13 Jbeta was performed with immunoSEQ multiplex PCR. MiXCR was run by TCRdb on the immunoSEQ multiplex PCR reads, yielding one entry per CDR3 protein. The data contain some 170,000 distinct CDR3 sequences, approximately 94% of them seen just once; the ten biggest clones take up about 0.09%. The sequenced sample was CD4+ T cells from PBMCs. The origin of this receptor is a human donor with multiple sclerosis. This chain uses TRBV20-1 with TRBJ2-1, with 10 bases lining up with TRBD2. The CDR3 DNA sequence: TGCAGTGCTTTTCCTCCGACTACTAGCGGGAAGTACAATGAGCAGTTCTTC. Encoded protein: CSAFPPTTSGKYNEQFF.